This passage covers 20 T cell receptor beta chains from one sample sequenced in a study of CD8+CD57+ T cells in acquired aplastic anemia. The TCR beta profiling, which covered VDJ combination and CDR3 sequence, was carried out using genomic DNA as the template. From the reads, TCRdb called clonotypes with MiXCR, one entry per CDR3 protein. The sample lists 150,000 to 200,000 distinct CDR3 sequences, around three fifths occurring once. The sample comprised sorted CD4+, CD8+, or CD8+CD57+ T cells (not recorded which) from PBMCs. These TCRs come from a human donor with severe aplastic anemia or a healthy control (not recorded which).

This clonotype has only a few counts. The V and J genes are TRBV10-1 and TRBJ2-6; 7 bases agree with TRBD2. This CDR3 region has 14 residues. Germline V gene sequence: CDR1 WNHNN, CDR2 SYGVQD (reference sequence). Trimming took 8 bases from V and 4 from J; bases not matched to a gene: 5. This chain's CDR3 is CASGGGSGANVLTF. The DNA for the CDR3 is TGCGCCAGCGGGGGAGGGTCCGGGGCCAACGTCCTGACTTTC.

The V gene is TRBV5-1, the J gene TRBJ2-7; maybe TRBD1 (5 bases). Deletions cut 0 bases from V and 3 bases from J, with 13 bases between. CDR1 and CDR2 from the germline V gene are SGHRS and YFSETQ. This CDR3 region has 15 residues. The DNA of the CDR3 is TGCGCCAGCAGCTTGGTTGGTGGGCAGGGCTACGAGCAGTACTTC. It specifies CASSLVGGQGYEQYF.

At least ten counts were recorded for this clonotype. This chain joins TRBV6-1 and TRBJ1-4; D possibly corresponds to TRBD1 (5 bases). V dropped 2 bases and J dropped 6 bases, with 16 bases sitting between them. The CDR3 totals 16 residues. From germline, CDR1 is MNHNS and CDR2 SASEGT. CDR3 sequence: CASSETDGGGYEKLFF. CDR3 DNA sequence: TGTGCCAGCAGTGAAACGGACGGGGGAGGGTATGAAAAACTGTTTTTT.

This clonotype was seen many times. The chain uses TRBV7-9 and TRBJ2-3; 12 bases align to TRBD2. V dropped 5 bases and J dropped 7; count of bases not matched to a gene: 7. From germline, CDR1 is SEHNR and CDR2 FQNEAQ (reference sequence). The CDR3 totals 15 residues. This CDR3 reads CASSILAGGKYTQYF. CDR3 DNA sequence: TGTGCCAGCAGCATACTAGCGGGGGGCAAGTATACGCAGTATTTT.

The chain uses TRBV9 and TRBJ1-5, with 9 bases lining up with TRBD1. Germline CDR1 and CDR2: SGDLS and YYNGEE. The CDR3 is 14 amino acids. Trimming removed 4 bases from V and 6 bases from J; junction bases left unmatched: 5. The CDR3 region is CASSPGTGIQPQHF. DNA for the CDR3: TGTGCCAGCAGCCCCGGGACAGGGATTCAGCCCCAGCATTTT.

The chain links TRBV9 to TRBJ2-7; 10 bases align to TRBD1. V shed 0 bases, J shed 5 bases, and the junction held 5 bases outside the gene matches. This CDR3 is built from 15 residues. The germline CDR1 and CDR2 sequences are SGDLS and YYNGEE. CDR3 loop: CASSVVGTGEDEQYF. The CDR3 nucleotides read TGTGCCAGCAGCGTAGTTGGGACAGGGGAGGACGAGCAGTACTTC.

V gene TRBV6-5 combines with J gene TRBJ2-7; 7 bases are shared with TRBD1. CDR3 length: 18 amino acids. The germline V gene encodes CDR1 MNHEY and CDR2 SVGAGI. V lost 0 bases, J lost 7 bases, and 18 bases stayed unmatched. The CDR3 reads CASSYSSNGDRAAREQYF. The CDR3 coding sequence is TGTGCCAGCAGTTACTCGTCTAACGGAGACAGGGCTGCCAGGGAGCAGTACTTC.

The V call is TRBV5-4, the J call TRBJ1-1, with 7 bases that match TRBD1. V was pared by 4 bases and J by 1 base, with 4 bases of the junction left unmatched. Germline V gene sequence: CDR1 SGHNT, CDR2 YYREEE (reference sequence). The CDR3 runs to 14 residues. This chain's CDR3 is CASSLRDRNTEAFF. As DNA, the CDR3 is TGTGCCAGCAGCCTCCGGGACAGGAACACTGAAGCTTTCTTT.

This chain links TRBV9 with TRBJ2-1; a possible D gene is TRBD1 (5 bases). This CDR3 spans 15 amino acids. Germline CDR1 reads SGDLS; CDR2 reads YYNGEE. V was cut by 1 base and J by 5 bases, with 13 bases left in between. The CDR3 loop reads CASSVSGAPHNEQFF. CDR3 nucleotides: TGTGCCAGCAGCGTAAGTGGGGCCCCGCACAATGAGCAGTTCTTC.

The rearrangement joins TRBV6-1 to TRBJ1-5; D possibly corresponds to TRBD1 (5 bases). The CDR3 contains 13 residues. Per the germline V gene, CDR1 is MNHNS and CDR2 is SASEGT. Trimming cost V 5 bases and J 12 bases, with 17 bases left between them. The CDR3 sequence: CASSYSRGPLQHF. CDR3 sequence (DNA): TGTGCCAGCAGTTACTCGAGGGGTCCCCTCCAGCATTTT.

The chain joins TRBV9 to TRBJ1-2, with D possibly TRBD1 on 6 matching bases. This CDR3 spans 15 amino acids. CDR1 is SGDLS and CDR2 is YYNGEE in the germline V gene. The germline V and J ends were trimmed by 0 bases and 3 bases, with 12 bases remaining between them. CDR3 in amino acids: CASSVVPGADYGYTF. As DNA, the CDR3 is TGTGCCAGCAGCGTAGTACCGGGGGCCGACTATGGCTACACCTTC. Based on the CDR3 plus reference TRBV9 and TRBJ1-2, the full variable domain is DSGVTQTPKHLITATGQRVTLRCSPRSGDLSVYWYQQSLDQGLQFLIQYYNGEERAKGNILERFSAQQFPDLHSELNLSSLELGDSALYFCASSVVPGADYGYTFGSGTRLTVV.

The sample holds many counts of this clonotype. V is TRBV4-1 and J is TRBJ1-4; D ambiguous. The CDR3 length is 16 residues. Germline CDR1 reads MGHRA; CDR2 reads YSYEKL. Trimming pared 1 base from V and 3 bases from J, leaving 12 bases between. In DNA form, the CDR3 reads TGCGCCAGCAGCCAAGTTCCTGGTCGTGCTAATGAAAAACTGTTTTTT. Translation gives CASSQVPGRANEKLFF.

This clonotype was detected many times. CDR3 in amino acids: CASSLIGTGELFF. CDR3 DNA: TGTGCCAGCAGTTTAATCGGCACCGGGGAGCTGTTTTTT. The V call is TRBV27, the J call TRBJ2-2, with D unclear. The V end lost 2 bases, the J end lost 4 bases, and 5 bases lay between the germline ends. The CDR3 spans 13 residues. Germline V CDR1 and CDR2: MNHEY, SMNVEV (reference sequence).

V gene TRBV12-3 or TRBV12-4 combines with J gene TRBJ1-4, with 9 bases aligning to TRBD1. V dropped 7 bases and J dropped 10; count of bases not matched to a gene: 13. The CDR3 extends over 15 amino acids. The DNA of the CDR3 is TGTGCCAGCACCATTGATCGGACAGGGGTAGGAAAACTGTTTTTT. This codes for CASTIDRTGVGKLFF.

The V call is TRBV7-9, the J call TRBJ1-4, with no clear D. Trimming pared 5 bases from V and 4 bases from J, leaving 11 bases between. Germline V gene sequence: CDR1 SEHNR, CDR2 FQNEAQ (reference sequence). The CDR3 is made up of 14 amino acids. For the CDR3, the DNA is TGTGCCAGCAGCCCCCTACCTGTTAATGAAAAACTGTTTTTT. This sequence encodes CASSPLPVNEKLFF.

V usage is TRBV7-9 and J usage is TRBJ1-4, with TRBD1 as a possible D gene (6 bases). CDR3 length: 14 amino acids. Germline CDR1 reads SEHNR; CDR2 reads FQNEAQ (reference sequence). The V gene lost 5 bases and the J gene lost 8 bases, with 15 bases spanning the gap. Here the CDR3 reads CASSLRGGNEKLFF. The DNA for the CDR3 is TGTGCCAGCAGCCTCCGAGGGGGGAACGAAAAACTGTTTTTT.

The CDR3: CASSPLGSGETQYF. The DNA of the CDR3 is TGTGCCAGCTCACCTCTAGGTTCGGGAGAGACCCAGTACTTC. V gene TRBV18 combines with J gene TRBJ2-5; D ambiguous. Trimming removed 3 bases at V and 4 bases at J, with 12 bases between. There are 14 residues in the CDR3. The germline CDR1 and CDR2 sequences are KGHSH and LQKENI. The entire variable domain, with the rest obtained from reference TRBV18 and TRBJ2-5, is as follows: NAGVMQNPRHLVRRRGQEARLRCSPMKGHSHVYWYRQLPEEGLKFMVYLQKENIIDESGMPKERFSAEFPKEGPSILRIQQVVRGDSAAYFCASSPLGSGETQYFGPGTRLLVL.

This clonotype was counted between two and nine times. This rearrangement joins TRBV6-5 to TRBJ2-7; TRBD1 might be the D (5 bases). The germline V gene has CDR1 MNHEY and CDR2 SVGAGI. This CDR3 is built from 13 residues. Between the trimmed V and J ends, which lost 4 bases and 6 bases, there was a span of 13 bases. CDR3 in amino acids: CASSFAQGSEQYF. The DNA for the CDR3 is TGTGCCAGCAGTTTCGCCCAGGGTTCCGAGCAGTACTTC.

Ten or more counts support this clonotype. V is TRBV10-3 and J is TRBJ2-2; no reliable D call. V was cut by 2 bases and J by 6 bases, with 16 bases left in between. This CDR3 contains 16 residues. The germline V gene has CDR1 ENHRY and CDR2 SYGVKD. The CDR3 loop is CAISEPGQERPGELFF. CDR3 nucleotide sequence: TGTGCCATCAGTGAGCCCGGCCAGGAGAGGCCCGGGGAGCTGTTTTTT.

Worth noting for this clonotype: The CDR3 end shows no conserved phenylalanine or tryptophan, and so a read error is likely. This sequence joins TRBV7-9 and TRBJ1-4; D gene ambiguous. The CDR3 runs 13 residues. Per the germline V gene, CDR1 is SEHNR and CDR2 is FQNEAQ (reference sequence). Trimming stripped 1 base from V and 13 bases from J, with 13 bases between. The CDR3 sequence: CASSLVAKGGLFS. CDR3 nucleotide sequence: TGTGCCAGCAGCTTAGTAGCTAAGGGTGGACTGTTTTCT.